This is a list of T cell receptor beta chains from one sample in a study of metastatic and nonmetastatic thyroid tumors. With MiXCR, TCRdb reprocessed the PCR reads. The sample consists of 35,000 to 50,000 clones, around 4% of them appearing once. Sequencing used blood. The receptors shown here come from a female donor with papillary thyroid cancer or a benign thyroid nodule (not recorded which). Some clones in this sample may be carry-over from other donors' samples. Both conserved end residues are part of each CDR3. Each record gives: J gene, V gene, D gene, clone size, CDR3 protein, CDR3 DNA. D genes are given only for firm matches. Clone size appears in some rows only: once, few, many, or a class for an expanded clone.

>TRBJ2-2|TRBV25-1|.|many
CASSEYRGNGELFF
TGTGCCAGCAGTGAATATAGAGGGAACGGGGAGCTGTTTTTT
>TRBJ2-2|TRBV2|TRBD1|few
CASKGQLNTGELFF
TGTGCCAGCAAGGGACAGCTGAACACCGGGGAGCTGTTTTTT
>TRBJ2-7|TRBV7-9|.|many
CASRPVSSHIGSYEQYF
TGTGCCAGCAGGCCAGTCTCCTCCCATATAGGTTCCTACGAGCAGTACTTC
>TRBJ1-2|TRBV5-5|.|few
CASSLEGPSYYGYTF
TGTGCCAGCAGCTTGGAGGGGCCTTCATACTATGGCTACACCTTC
>TRBJ1-5|TRBV19|TRBD1|.
CASSYQGVSNQPQHF
TGTGCCAGTAGTTACCAGGGGGTTAGCAATCAGCCCCAGCATTTT
>TRBJ2-7|TRBV7-8|TRBD1|many
CASSFGQGAGEQYF
TGTGCCAGCAGCTTCGGACAGGGGGCTGGGGAGCAGTACTTC
>TRBJ2-5|TRBV6-1|.|many
CASSAGRLQETQYF
TGTGCCAGCAGCGCGGGACGGCTGCAAGAGACCCAGTACTTC
>TRBJ2-7|TRBV7-6|TRBD2|once
CASNSAATSGGQYF
TGTGCCAGCAACTCAGCGGCCACCTCGGGGGGGCAGTACTTC
>TRBJ1-5|TRBV19|TRBD1|many
CATWDRLSNQPQHF
TGTGCCACCTGGGACAGACTTAGCAATCAGCCCCAGCATTTT
>TRBJ2-7|TRBV11-2|TRBD1|many
CASRPGQVNEQYF
TGTGCCAGCAGGCCCGGACAGGTAAACGAGCAGTACTTC
>TRBJ1-2|TRBV20-1|TRBD1|.
CSARDTGGASGYTF
TGCAGTGCTAGGGACACAGGGGGCGCTTCGGGCTACACCTTC
>TRBJ1-1|TRBV3-1|.|many
CASRGIAEAFF
TGTGCCAGCAGGGGTATCGCTGAAGCTTTCTTT
>TRBJ1-4|TRBV6-5|.|many
CASSDSRGHEKLFF
TGTGCCAGCAGTGACTCCCGGGGGCATGAAAAACTGTTTTTT
>TRBJ2-2|TRBV29-1|TRBD2|many
CSVEVGTSAGELFF
TGCAGCGTTGAAGTGGGGACTAGCGCCGGGGAGCTGTTTTTT
>TRBJ2-2|TRBV29-1|TRBD1|many
CSVDPGQGAKMNTGELFF
TGCAGCGTTGACCCGGGACAGGGAGCGAAAATGAACACCGGGGAGCTGTTTTTT
>TRBJ2-1|TRBV5-1|.|.
CASSLAPSPYNEQFF
TGCGCCAGCAGCTTGGCTCCATCCCCCTACAATGAGCAGTTCTTC
>TRBJ2-7|TRBV9|.|few
CASSVGGSGYEQYF
TGTGCCAGCAGCGTAGGGGGGAGTGGCTACGAGCAGTACTTC
>TRBJ1-2|TRBV5-4|TRBD1|few
CASSLSTGGAGSYGYTF
TGTGCCAGCAGCCTCTCCACAGGGGGCGCAGGGTCTTATGGCTACACCTTC
>TRBJ2-2|TRBV10-1|TRBD2|many
CASSEASGRTGELFF
TGCGCCAGCAGTGAAGCTAGCGGGAGGACCGGGGAGCTGTTTTTT
>TRBJ2-3|TRBV2|.|.
CASGPLFGADTQYF
TGTGCCAGCGGACCCCTCTTTGGCGCAGATACGCAGTATTTT
>TRBJ1-6|TRBV27|TRBD1|few
CASSLKGQGRDGSYNSPLHF
TGTGCCAGCAGTTTAAAGGGACAGGGGAGGGATGGTTCCTATAATTCACCCCTCCACTTT
>TRBJ1-2|TRBV6-1|TRBD1|few
CASTRRDSVSGYTF
TGTGCCAGCACCCGCCGGGACAGCGTTTCGGGATACACCTTC
>TRBJ2-3|TRBV6-1|TRBD2|medium-sized
CASSELAGGGGSTDTQYF
TGTGCCAGCAGTGAGCTAGCGGGAGGAGGTGGGAGCACAGATACGCAGTATTTT
>TRBJ1-3|TRBV7-2|TRBD1|.
CASSRTGSGNTTYF
TGTGCCAGCAGCAGGACAGGCTCTGGAAACACCACATATTTT
>TRBJ2-4|TRBV7-8|TRBD1|.
CASSPEGTDQNIQYF
TGTGCCAGCAGCCCAGAGGGGACAGACCAAAACATTCAGTACTTC
>TRBJ2-3|TRBV24-1|.|few
CATSDARVLMADTQYF
TGTGCCACCAGTGATGCCAGGGTGTTAATGGCAGATACGCAGTATTTT
>TRBJ2-7|TRBV10-1|.|few
CASSESRGSQYF
TGCGCCAGCAGTGAGTCCAGGGGTTCGCAGTACTTC
>TRBJ1-5|TRBV20-1|TRBD1|many
CSALRDRGGQPQHF
TGCAGTGCTCTAAGGGACAGGGGCGGTCAGCCCCAGCATTTT
>TRBJ1-3|TRBV9|.|many
CASSVGTYDTIYF
TGTGCCAGCAGCGTAGGCACCTATGACACCATATATTTT
>TRBJ1-3|TRBV5-1|.|many
CASSQGLSGNTIYF
TGCGCCAGCAGCCAGGGTCTCTCTGGAAACACCATATATTTT
>TRBJ1-6|TRBV6-1|.|many
CASRNKARPQQGALRF
TGTGCCAGCAGGAACAAAGCGCGACCCCAACAAGGCGCCCTCCGCTTT
>TRBJ2-2|TRBV12-3/TRBV12-4|TRBD1|few
CASSHRDRGLPNTGELFF
TGTGCCAGCAGTCACCGGGACAGGGGGCTACCGAACACCGGGGAGCTGTTTTTT
>TRBJ1-1|TRBV7-8|.|many
CASSLVRGVGTEAFF
TGTGCCAGCAGCTTAGTACGGGGGGTAGGGACTGAAGCTTTCTTT
>TRBJ2-7|TRBV6-1|.|medium-sized
CASSELAGTLYEQYF
TGTGCCAGCAGTGAACTCGCGGGAACCCTCTACGAGCAGTACTTC
>TRBJ2-2|TRBV9|.|many
CASSVDLTGELFF
TGTGCCAGCAGCGTGGACCTCACCGGGGAGCTGTTTTTT
>TRBJ1-1|TRBV24-1|.|many
CATSDSGKVNTEAFF
TGTGCCACCAGTGATTCAGGGAAGGTGAACACTGAAGCTTTCTTT
>TRBJ2-7|TRBV11-2|TRBD1|many
CASSHTGTGPNEQYF
TGTGCCAGCAGCCATACTGGGACAGGGCCCAACGAGCAGTACTTC
>TRBJ2-1|TRBV27|TRBD2|many
CASSFLGLRGNNEQFF
TGTGCCAGCAGTTTTTTGGGACTAAGAGGTAACAATGAGCAGTTCTTC
>TRBJ1-6|TRBV13|.|many
CASSLRQSNSPLHF
TGTGCCAGCAGCTTACGACAGAGCAATTCACCCCTCCACTTT
>TRBJ1-5|TRBV12-3/TRBV12-4|.|few
CASSLGATGYLRYSNQPQHF
TGTGCCAGCAGCTTAGGGGCGACAGGATATCTACGTTATAGCAATCAGCCCCAGCATTTT
>TRBJ1-6|TRBV18|.|many
CASSPNRDNSPLHF
TGTGCCAGCTCACCCAACAGAGATAATTCACCCCTCCACTTT
>TRBJ1-2|TRBV28|.|few
CASSFGTPPGYTF
TGTGCCAGCAGTTTTGGGACCCCTCCCGGCTACACCTTC
>TRBJ2-1|TRBV20-1|TRBD2|many
CSARDLGGRKSYNEQFF
TGCAGTGCTAGAGATCTGGGCGGGAGAAAATCGTACAATGAGCAGTTCTTC
>TRBJ2-3|TRBV9|.|many
CASSVGTDTQYF
TGTGCCAGCAGCGTAGGAACAGATACGCAGTATTTT
>TRBJ1-5|TRBV19|TRBD1|few
CASSKGTGASYSNQPQHF
TGTGCCAGTAGCAAAGGGACAGGGGCGTCCTATAGCAATCAGCCCCAGCATTTT
>TRBJ2-3|TRBV5-1|.|many
CASSLNSASPTDTQYF
TGCGCCAGCAGCTTGAATTCCGCGAGTCCCACAGATACGCAGTATTTT
>TRBJ1-1|TRBV6-1|.|many
CASRPGLATEAFF
TGTGCCAGCAGGCCCGGGCTAGCGACTGAAGCTTTCTTT
>TRBJ2-1|TRBV30|.|many
CAWSVPAYEQFF
TGTGCCTGGAGTGTACCGGCATATGAGCAGTTCTTC
>TRBJ1-3|TRBV12-3/TRBV12-4|.|many
CASSLPRGNTIYF
TGTGCCAGCAGTTTACCCAGAGGAAACACCATATATTTT
>TRBJ2-7|TRBV20-1|.|many
CSAQLGNEQYF
TGCAGTGCGCAACTAGGGAACGAGCAGTACTTC